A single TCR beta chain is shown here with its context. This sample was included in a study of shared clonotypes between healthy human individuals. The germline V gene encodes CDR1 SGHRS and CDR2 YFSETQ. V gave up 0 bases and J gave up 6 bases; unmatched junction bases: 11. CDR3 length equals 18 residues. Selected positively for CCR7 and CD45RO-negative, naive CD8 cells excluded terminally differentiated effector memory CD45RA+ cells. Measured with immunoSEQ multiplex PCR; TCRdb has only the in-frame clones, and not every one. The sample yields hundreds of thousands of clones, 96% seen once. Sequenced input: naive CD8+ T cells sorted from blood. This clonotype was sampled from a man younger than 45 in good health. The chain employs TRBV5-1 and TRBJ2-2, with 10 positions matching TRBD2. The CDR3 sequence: CASSLDPLLAGAPGELFF. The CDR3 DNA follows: TGCGCCAGCAGCTTGGACCCTCTCCTAGCGGGAGCTCCCGGGGAGCTGTTTTTT.